This TCR beta chain was obtained from a study of cytomegalovirus exposure and HLA in healthy donors. About the study: A data release that came early held some 84 million unique TCRs from HLA-typed donors. General study findings and limits: Reportedly, fewer N-insertions than the approximately 680-donor mean appeared in an Asian-associated ancestry cluster in a later analysis. Among immune exposure information, only CMV serostatus was available. From TCR beta sequences, most subjects' HLA-A and HLA-B alleles were reportedly predicted accurately.

PCR primers comprised 60 Vbeta and 13 Jbeta primers. Measured with immunoSEQ multiplex PCR; TCRdb has only the in-frame clones, and not every one. The sample includes around 130,000 clones, around 8.5% of them seen just once. The CDR3 loop spans 16 amino acids. The germline CDR1 and CDR2 sequences are SGHDT and YYEEEE. V was trimmed by 0 bases and J by 4 bases, leaving 16 bases between them. A word on this clone: What it binds is unknown.

The receptor comes from a man between 35 and 55 years old in good health and CMV-seronegative. The gene calls are TRBV5-6 and TRBJ1-2; D is possibly TRBD1 (5 bases). Source material: PBMCs. In DNA form, the CDR3 reads TGTGCCAGCAGCTTGGACGACAGAGTCCTCTTCTATGGCTACACCTTC. It yields the protein CASSLDDRVLFYGYTF.